What follows are 17 T cell receptor beta chains derived from one specimen sequenced in a study of T cell repertoires in cytomegalovirus infection. TCRdb analysed the reads with MiXCR anew, one entry per CDR3 protein. This repertoire shows some 600,000 distinct CDR3 sequences, less than 25% found once; its top ten account for roughly 8%. Sequencing was performed on CD8+ T cells from PBMCs. All receptors come from a human donor in good health (CMV status not recorded). Some clones in this sample may be carry-over from other donors' samples.

The CDR3 sequence: CASSNTGTGREKLFF. The DNA of the CDR3 is TGTGCCAGCAGCAATACCGGGACAGGTCGCGAAAAACTGTTTTTT. The rearrangement links TRBV7-9 to TRBJ1-4, with 8 positions matching TRBD1. The CDR3 runs to 15 residues. V shed 5 bases, J shed 8 bases, and the junction held 10 bases outside the gene matches. Per germline, CDR1 SEHNR and CDR2 FQNEAQ (reference sequence).

This clonotype was observed a few times. The rearrangement uses TRBV15 and TRBJ2-3, with no clear D. V lost 2 bases and J 10 bases, leaving 16 bases between the germline ends. CDR1 and CDR2 (germline): LNHNV, YYDKDF (reference sequence). CDR3 length equals 14 residues. The CDR3: CATSRFKDENPQYF. The CDR3 DNA is TGTGCCACCAGCAGATTTAAGGACGAAAATCCGCAGTATTTT.

This clonotype was recorded a few times. V and J are TRBV28 and TRBJ2-1; D uncertain. There are 12 residues in the CDR3. The V gene lost 3 bases and the J gene lost 8 bases, with 8 bases spanning the gap. The V gene's germline CDR1 is MDHEN and CDR2 SYDVKM. The CDR3 reads CASSFTRDEQFF. CDR3 DNA: TGTGCCAGCAGTTTCACGCGCGATGAGCAGTTCTTC.

The chain joins TRBV7-9 to TRBJ2-3; 10 positions match TRBD2. CDR1 SEHNR and CDR2 FQNEAQ come from the germline V gene (reference sequence). Trimming removed 5 bases from V and 6 bases from J; junction bases left unmatched: 8. The CDR3 runs 15 residues. The CDR3 sequence: CASSTTSGQVDTQYF. CDR3 DNA: TGTGCCAGCAGCACGACTAGCGGGCAAGTGGATACGCAGTATTTT.

A few counts support this clonotype. V gene TRBV20-1 combines with J gene TRBJ1-1, with D perhaps matching TRBD1 (5 bases). V lost 6 bases, J lost 6 bases, and 20 bases lay in between. From germline, CDR1 is DFQATT and CDR2 SNEGSKA (reference sequence). The CDR3 has 14 amino acids. CDR3 bases: TGCAGTGCCAGATTTGGAGGGGTTTACGCTGAAGCTTTCTTT. The encoded protein is CSARFGGVYAEAFF.

This chain joins TRBV7-9 and TRBJ2-1; D gene unclear. Germline CDR1 reads SEHNR; CDR2 reads FQNEAQ (reference sequence). The V and J ends lost 5 bases and 4 bases respectively, with 6 bases between them. The CDR3 is 12 amino acids. CDR3: CASSKEYNEQFF. The CDR3 coding sequence is TGTGCCAGCAGCAAAGAGTACAATGAGCAGTTCTTC.

The gene calls are TRBV2 and TRBJ1-2; D unresolved. Germline CDR1 and CDR2: SNHLY and FYNNEI. There are 14 residues in the CDR3. Trimming stripped 4 bases from V and 7 bases from J, with 16 bases between. The CDR3 coding sequence is TGTGCCAGCAGTGTCTCGAGTCCGGTGGCTGGCTACACCTTC. This encodes CASSVSSPVAGYTF.

The chain is built from TRBV2 and TRBJ2-2; a weak D match, TRBD2 (5 bases). The CDR3 has 14 amino acids. Trimming shortened V by 10 bases and J by 1 base, and 13 bases separated the two germline ends. The germline V gene has CDR1 SNHLY and CDR2 FYNNEI. The CDR3 protein is CATPDRENTGELFF. DNA of the CDR3: TGTGCCACCCCCGACCGGGAGAACACCGGGGAGCTGTTTTTT. The full variable domain, completed using reference TRBV2 and TRBJ2-2, is EPEVTQTPSHQVTQMGQEVILRCVPISNHLYFYWYRQILGQKVEFLVSFYNNEISEKSEIFDDQFSVERPDGSNFTLKIRSTKLEDSAMYFCATPDRENTGELFFGEGSRLTVL.

The sample holds a few counts of this clonotype. The chain uses TRBV7-8 and TRBJ1-2, with 12 bases identical to TRBD1. The V gene end was trimmed by 8 bases and the J gene end by 1 base; junction bases not matched to a gene: 5. From germline, CDR1 is SGHVS and CDR2 FQNEAQ. This CDR3 is 15 amino acids long. The CDR3 region is CASVGQGAFNYGYTF. The CDR3 DNA is TGTGCCAGCGTGGGACAGGGGGCCTTTAACTATGGCTACACCTTC.

This clonotype occurred a few times. The chain has TRBV20-1 and TRBJ1-2, with no clear D. The CDR3 totals 11 residues. Germline-derived CDR1 and CDR2 are DFQATT and SNEGSKA (reference sequence). V was pared by 4 bases and J by 2 bases, with 5 bases between. CDR3: CSATRNYGYTF. The CDR3 DNA follows: TGCAGTGCTACAAGAAACTATGGCTACACCTTC.

The CDR3 coding sequence is TGTGCCAGCAGCCGGACGCGGACAGGGGCTCGGGAAAAACTGTTTTTT. Protein sequence: CASSRTRTGAREKLFF. The chain joins TRBV7-9 to TRBJ1-4; TRBD1 agrees at 9 bases. The CDR3 is 16 residues long. V gave up 5 bases and J gave up 8 bases; unmatched junction bases: 12. Germline CDR1 SEHNR, CDR2 FQNEAQ (reference sequence).

The J gene is TRBJ2-1, the V gene TRBV2; 7 positions match TRBD1. This CDR3 has 16 residues. Germline V gene lookup returns CDR1 SNHLY and CDR2 FYNNEI. The junction had 5 bases not matched to a gene; V was cut back by 1 base and J by 2 bases. The CDR3 bases are TGTGCCAGCAGTGAAGGGCGGCAGGGGGCCTACAATGAGCAGTTCTTC. It yields the protein CASSEGRQGAYNEQFF.

This clonotype was observed many times. V usage is TRBV29-1 and J usage is TRBJ1-2, with 11 nucleotides matching TRBD1. V was pared by 5 bases and J by 5 bases, with 7 bases of the junction left unmatched. Germline values: CDR1 SQVTM, CDR2 ANQGSEA. CDR3 length: 14 amino acids. CDR3 region: CSVPGQGAWYGYTF. The CDR3 coding sequence is TGCAGCGTTCCTGGACAGGGGGCTTGGTATGGCTACACCTTC. The whole variable domain, filled in from reference TRBV29-1 and TRBJ1-2, reads SAVISQKPSRDICQRGTSLTIQCQVDSQVTMMFWYRQQPGQSLTLIATANQGSEATYESGFVIDKFPISRPNLTFSTLTVSNMSPEDSSIYLCSVPGQGAWYGYTFGSGTRLTVV.

This clonotype occurred many times. The genes are TRBV7-9 and TRBJ1-2, with TRBD1 identical over 7 bases. With 5 bases clipped from V and 0 bases from J, the junction kept 9 bases outside the gene matches. Germline values: CDR1 SEHNR, CDR2 FQNEAQ (reference sequence). The CDR3 sequence is 16 residues long. In DNA, the CDR3 is TGTGCCAGCAGCCCAGGGGGACAGTATTCTAACTATGGCTACACCTTC. Translated, it gives CASSPGGQYSNYGYTF.

Only a few counts were recorded for this clonotype. The chain combines TRBV6-5 with TRBJ1-1, with D maybe TRBD1 (5 bases). Looked up from germline, CDR1 is MNHEY and CDR2 is SVGAGI. Trimming left V 5 bases short and J 8 bases short, with 21 bases between. This CDR3 has 15 residues. CDR3 bases: TGTGCCAGCAGTATAGGGGTTCGGGCCCTCGAGGAAGCTTTCTTT. It specifies CASSIGVRALEEAFF.

This clonotype was detected only a few times. The chain couples TRBV19 to TRBJ2-7; D gene ambiguous. Trimming pared 2 bases from V and 0 bases from J, leaving 5 bases between. Germline V lookup: CDR1 LNHDA, CDR2 SQIVND (reference sequence). This CDR3 contains 13 residues. CDR3 DNA sequence: TGTGCCAGTAGTATATCCAGCTCCTACGAGCAGTACGTC. This sequence encodes CASSISSSYEQYV.

The rearrangement joins TRBV12-3 or TRBV12-4 to TRBJ2-2; D unresolved. The V and J ends lost 5 bases and 3 bases respectively, with 10 bases between them. The CDR3 totals 14 residues. The CDR3 is CASSPHMDTGELFF. The CDR3 nucleotides read TGTGCCAGCAGTCCCCACATGGACACCGGGGAGCTGTTTTTT.